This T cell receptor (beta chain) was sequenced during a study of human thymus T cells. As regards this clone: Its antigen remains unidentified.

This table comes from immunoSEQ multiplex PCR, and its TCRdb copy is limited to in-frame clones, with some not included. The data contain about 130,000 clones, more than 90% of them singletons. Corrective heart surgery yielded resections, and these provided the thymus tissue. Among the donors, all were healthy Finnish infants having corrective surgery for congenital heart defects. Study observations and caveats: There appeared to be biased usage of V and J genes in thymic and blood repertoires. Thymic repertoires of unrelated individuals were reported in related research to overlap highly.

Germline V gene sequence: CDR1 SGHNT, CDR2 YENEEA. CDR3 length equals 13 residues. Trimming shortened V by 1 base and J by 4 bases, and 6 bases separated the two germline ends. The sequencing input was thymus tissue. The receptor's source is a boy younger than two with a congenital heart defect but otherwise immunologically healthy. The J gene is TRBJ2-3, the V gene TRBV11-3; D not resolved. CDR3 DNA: TGTGCCAGCAGCTTAGTCCCTTCAGATACGCAGTATTTT. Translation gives CASSLVPSDTQYF. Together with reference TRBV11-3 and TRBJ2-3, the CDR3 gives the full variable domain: EAGVVQSPRYKIIEKKQPVAFWCNPISGHNTLYWYLQNLGQGPELLIRYENEEAVDDSQLPKDRFSAERLKGVDSTLKIQPAELGDSAVYLCASSLVPSDTQYFGPGTRLTVL.